This TCR beta chain comes out of a study of radiotherapy plus CTLA-4 blockade in lung cancer (dated by TCRdb to 2016 to 2019). For context, the study as a whole: Objective responses occurred in 18% of enrolled patients, and 30% to 35% achieved disease control. The full study reports these points: TCR clones derived from tumors expanded in peripheral blood after treatment with radiotherapy and ipilimumab. The strongest predictors of response were reported to be early dynamic shifts in blood T cell clones along with a rise in serum interferon-beta following radiation.

As for this clone: The target of this receptor is not known. Base qualities are missing; no much larger clone stands one base away.

In this study, focal radiation therapy paired with CTLA-4 blockade (ipilimumab) was tested in patients who had chemo-refractory metastatic non-small-cell lung cancer. Libraries were built with the immunoSEQ multiplex PCR assay. This is the immuneACCESS table as TCRdb keeps it, with only in-frame sequences that have V and J called. A part of the clones is gone; compared with another copy, unresolved V genes explain less than half, and the rest is unexplained. Present in this sample are about 84,000 clones, 60% to 80% of which were seen just once. The top ten constitute around 15% of the sample. The germline V gene provides CDR1 SGHVS and CDR2 FNYEAQ. From the cysteine through the phenylalanine, the CDR3 covers 15 amino acids. CDR3 DNA only is kept here, 45 bases in frame from base 1. Trimming accounts for 5 bases at V and 2 bases at J, while the number of junction bases matched to no gene is 7.

Recombination connected TRBV7-6 to TRBJ2-3; 7 bases in the middle match TRBD2. This specimen consisted of peripheral blood, obtained from a patient treated with radiotherapy plus ipilimumab. The clonotype originates from a human donor with non-small cell lung cancer that progressed on radiotherapy plus ipilimumab. The DNA sequence is given as TGTGCCAGCAGCCCGGGGAGCGGGGTCACAGATACGCAGTATTTT. This encodes CASSPGSGVTDTQYF. Extended through the reference TRBV7-6 and TRBJ2-3 proteins, this CDR3 yields the full variable domain: GAGVSQSPRYKVTKRGQDVALRCDPISGHVSLYWYRQALGQGPEFLTYFNYEAQQDKSGLPNDRFSAERPEGSISTLTIQRTEQRDSAMYRCASSPGSGVTDTQYFGPGTRLTVL.